A selection of T cell receptor beta chains follows, all from one sample in a study of cytomegalovirus exposure and HLA in healthy donors. Profiling relied on immunoSEQ multiplex PCR, and the TCRdb table lists in-frame clones only, not all of them. The sample includes 120,000 or so clones, 70% to 80% of them seen just once. The specimen was PBMCs. The origin of the receptors is a woman aged 45-65 years in good health and CMV-seropositive. CDR3s leave out the opening cysteine and the closing phenylalanine or tryptophan.

J,V,CDR3
TRBJ2-7,TRBV18,ASSPGRTPGYEQY
TRBJ2-1,TRBV5-1,ASSLATSGTNNEQF
TRBJ2-1,TRBV20-1,SARRGL
TRBJ2-3,TRBV29-1,SVEGGRGTDTQY
TRBJ1-4,TRBV7-9,ASSRTVGTPGF
TRBJ1-1,TRBV2,ASSEEDRDTEAF
TRBJ2-1,TRBV6-1,ASSACNEQF
TRBJ1-1,TRBV27,ASSFLRTGGLDTEAF
TRBJ2-7,TRBV4-3,ASSQGQGAREQY
TRBJ2-4,TRBV4-2,ASSQDPLAFIAKNIQY
TRBJ1-3,TRBV21-1,ASSKEGRSGNTIY
TRBJ2-7,TRBV11-2,ASSLAWQGHQYEQY
TRBJ2-1,TRBV7-8,ASSPREGEVQF
TRBJ2-1,TRBV5-4,ASTYVTGGKYNEQF
TRBJ1-6,TRBV19,ASSIVPGRGSPLH
TRBJ2-2,TRBV5-6,ASSATRDSGELF
TRBJ2-2,TRBV7-7,ASSPNTGELF
TRBJ1-1,TRBV7-2,ASSQSSNVGEAF
TRBJ2-3,TRBV25-1,ASSDRTGGTDTQY
TRBJ2-3,TRBV19,ASSIDLTGGSTDTQY
TRBJ1-5,TRBV6-6,ASGTGVNQPQH
TRBJ2-7,TRBV7-9,ASSPNRAAEQY
TRBJ2-7,TRBV7-2,ASSTQGGYEQY
TRBJ2-5,TRBV6-5,ASSYSDPRGGETQY
TRBJ2-3,TRBV4-1,ASSQVLPGDTQY
TRBJ2-5,TRBV18,ASSPQTSGNQETQY
TRBJ2-3,TRBV4-1,ASSLEGVQRTDTQY
TRBJ2-3,TRBV11-3,ASSRGTSGDLGTDTQY
TRBJ2-2,TRBV2,ASIRTGGTGELF
TRBJ1-3,TRBV14,ASSQGTSGNTIY
TRBJ2-7,TRBV7-9,ASSFAPGKGYEQY
TRBJ2-3,TRBV7-9,ASSWDSYTQY
TRBJ2-7,TRBV5-1,ASSLAGTGGDEQY
TRBJ1-1,TRBV5-1,ASSPGTGKNTEAF
TRBJ1-2,TRBV7-9,ASSLGQGGYGYT
TRBJ1-1,TRBV4-2,ASSLLEMNTEAF
TRBJ1-5,TRBV27,ASSLVQGEEQPQH
TRBJ2-1,TRBV2,ASRGTSGRAPYNEQF
TRBJ1-2,TRBV4-1,ASSQVGRGNLYGYT
TRBJ1-1,TRBV9,ASRQIRGTEAF
TRBJ2-7,TRBV6-5,ASSYSTSGGYEQY
TRBJ2-7,TRBV11-2,ASSLTYGQY
TRBJ2-2,TRBV7-8,ASSLAGSFFTGELF
TRBJ1-2,TRBV19,ASRERDGYT
TRBJ1-1,TRBV10-3,AISGGQGATEAF
TRBJ1-5,TRBV19,ASSIGTASNQPQH
TRBJ2-2,TRBV4-3,ASSRQGQGPGELF